Shown below are 17 T cell receptor beta chains from a single sample sequenced in a study of the immune and genomic landscape of osteosarcoma (dated by TCRdb to about 2020). The method behind the library was the immunoSEQ multiplex PCR assay. TCRdb carries this immuneACCESS record with in-frame sequences only. Its versions omit some clonotypes, under half of them owing to an unresolved V gene in the studies checked, with the rest unexplained. For this sample there are around 2,200 clones; roughly 72% appear just once. The ten most abundant clones make up approximately 13% of the sample. Specimens were post-treatment primary, local recurrence and metastasis tumors from poor-prognosis patients. The specimen was osteosarcoma tumor tissue from the lung. The source of these receptors is a human donor with osteosarcoma.

The chain carries TRBV5-1 and TRBJ1-4; 8 nucleotides match TRBD1. Per the germline V gene, CDR1 is SGHRS and CDR2 is YFSETQ. V gave up 7 bases and J gave up 5 bases; unmatched junction bases: 1. The CDR3 consists of 12 residues. CDR3 coding DNA: TGCGCCAGCCGGGACAGGAATGAAAAACTGTTTTTT. It translates to CASRDRNEKLFF.

A word on this clone: Germline is not matched at one junction end, which may reflect a read error. The chain combines TRBV7-7 with TRBJ2-1, with D tentatively TRBD2 (5 bases). The CDR3 sequence is 14 residues long. CDR1 is SSHAT, CDR2 FNYEAQ, per germline (reference sequence). The CDR3 coding sequence is TGTGCTAGCAGCTTAAAACTAGGAGCGCGTGAGCAGTTCTTC. Its protein product is CASSLKLGAREQFF.

As concerns this clone: The junction does not match germline at one end; this may be a read error. The chain employs TRBV5-1 and TRBJ2-1; D is possibly TRBD1 or TRBD2 (6 bases each). The CDR3 runs to 16 residues. The germline gives CDR1 SGHRS, CDR2 YFSETQ. CDR3 residues: CASSLKGGSPYNEQLF. The CDR3 bases are TGCGCCAGCAGCTTAAAGGGGGGTAGCCCCTACAATGAGCAGCTCTTC.

This clone was recorded a few times. V usage is TRBV7-9 and J usage is TRBJ1-1; the D is unclear. V was pared by 3 bases and J by 1 base, with 6 bases between. CDR1 is SEHNR, CDR2 FQNEAQ, per germline (reference sequence). This CDR3 spans 13 amino acids. The CDR3 reads CASSLTANTEAFF. For the CDR3, the DNA is TGTGCCAGCAGCTTGACCGCGAACACTGAAGCTTTCTTT. The whole variable domain, filled in from reference TRBV7-9 and TRBJ1-1, reads DTGVSQNPRHKITKRGQNVTFRCDPISEHNRLYWYRQTLGQGPEFLTYFQNEAQLEKSRLLSDRFSAERPKGSFSTLEIQRTEQGDSAMYLCASSLTANTEAFFGQGTRLTVV.

The V call is TRBV5-6, the J call TRBJ1-2; no firm D call. Trimming cost V 6 bases and J 3 bases, with 15 bases left between them. Looked up from germline, CDR1 is SGHDT and CDR2 is YYEEEE. The CDR3 contains 14 residues. The CDR3 spells CASTYLGQDYGYTF. CDR3 sequence (DNA): TGTGCCAGCACCTACCTGGGTCAGGACTATGGCTACACCTTC.

The chain carries TRBV5-8 and TRBJ1-1; D is perhaps TRBD1 (6 bases). The CDR3 runs to 13 residues. Germline V gene lookup returns CDR1 SGHTS and CDR2 YDEGEE. V lost 4 bases and J 4 bases, leaving 11 bases between the germline ends. CDR3 nucleotide sequence: TGTGCCAGCAGCCGCAGGGGCTCCACTGAAGCTTTCTTT. This translates into CASSRRGSTEAFF.

This chain uses TRBV2 with TRBJ1-1, with 9 bases matching TRBD1. The CDR3 totals 14 residues. The V segment lost 8 bases and the J segment 1 base; nucleotides outside the gene matches: 5. CDR1 and CDR2 from the germline V gene are SNHLY and FYNNEI. CDR3 nucleotides: TGTGCCAGCCCGTTGGACAGGGGGAACACTGAAGCTTTCTTT. This gives the protein CASPLDRGNTEAFF.

The chain couples TRBV5-1 to TRBJ1-1; D is uncertain. The CDR3 spans 12 residues. The V end was cut by 5 bases, the J end by 0 bases, with 5 bases between. The germline V gene has CDR1 SGHRS and CDR2 YFSETQ. In DNA, the CDR3 is TGCGCCAGCAGGGATGTGAACACTGAAGCTTTCTTT. Its translation is CASRDVNTEAFF.

The V gene is TRBV10-3, the J gene TRBJ2-1; D remains ambiguous. Deletions cut 0 bases from V and 0 bases from J, with 9 bases between. This CDR3 comprises 16 residues. The germline CDR1 and CDR2 sequences are ENHRY and SYGVKD. The CDR3 reads CAISESMASSYNEQFF. The CDR3 bases are TGTGCCATCAGTGAGTCAATGGCGAGCTCCTACAATGAGCAGTTCTTC.

The rearrangement joins TRBV2 to TRBJ1-5; a possible D gene is TRBD1 (6 bases). Trimming took off 7 bases at V and 6 bases at J, with 19 bases between the two ends. Looked up from germline, CDR1 is SNHLY and CDR2 is FYNNEI. The CDR3 is 15 amino acids. Here the CDR3 reads CASMGAGGGIQPQHF. CDR3 in DNA: TGTGCCAGCATGGGGGCAGGCGGTGGTATTCAGCCCCAGCATTTT. Using reference TRBV2 and TRBJ1-5 for the parts outside the CDR3, the full variable domain is EPEVTQTPSHQVTQMGQEVILRCVPISNHLYFYWYRQILGQKVEFLVSFYNNEISEKSEIFDDQFSVERPDGSNFTLKIRSTKLEDSAMYFCASMGAGGGIQPQHFGDGTRLSIL.

This chain connects TRBV5-6 to TRBJ2-1; D is possibly TRBD2 (6 bases). Germline lookup yields CDR1 SGHDT and CDR2 YYEEEE. The V end lost 4 bases, the J end lost 4 bases, and 18 bases lay between the germline ends. This CDR3 region has 16 residues. In DNA form, the CDR3 reads TGTGCCAGCAGCGGGGCCGGGACTTTACTTTACAATGAGCAGTTCTTC. Translating it yields CASSGAGTLLYNEQFF.

The chain joins TRBV2 to TRBJ2-5; D is uncertain. The CDR3 totals 15 residues. V lost 3 bases, J lost 4 bases, and 15 bases lay in between. The germline gives CDR1 SNHLY, CDR2 FYNNEI. CDR3 sequence reads: CASSEARMSSETQYF. The CDR3 DNA follows: TGTGCCAGCAGTGAGGCAAGGATGAGCTCAGAGACCCAGTACTTC.

The chain uses TRBV5-4 and TRBJ2-6, with D possibly being TRBD1 or TRBD2 (6 bases each). Germline CDR1 is SGHNT and CDR2 is YYREEE (reference sequence). The V and J ends lost 3 bases and 0 bases respectively, with 13 bases between them. This CDR3 has 17 amino acids. The CDR3: CASSWYGGSSGANVLTF. CDR3 in DNA: TGTGCCAGCAGCTGGTACGGGGGCAGCTCTGGGGCCAACGTCCTGACTTTC.

The V gene is TRBV5-6, the J gene TRBJ1-5; D gene unclear. The CDR3 is made up of 12 amino acids. Trimming took off 3 bases at V and 7 bases at J, with 8 bases between the two ends. Germline V gene lookup returns CDR1 SGHDT and CDR2 YYEEEE. This CDR3 reads CASSSLGQPQHF. For the CDR3, the DNA is TGTGCCAGCAGCTCCTTGGGGCAGCCCCAGCATTTT.

The chain is built from TRBV5-4 and TRBJ2-7, with D unresolved. V was trimmed by 2 bases and J by 0 bases, leaving 6 bases between them. The CDR3 length is 13 residues. Germline V gives CDR1 SGHNT, CDR2 YYREEE (reference sequence). DNA for the CDR3: TGTGCCAGCAGCTTCGGGTACTCCTACGAGCAGTACTTC. Translating it yields CASSFGYSYEQYF.

The chain recombines TRBV28 with TRBJ2-7; 7 nucleotides line up with TRBD1. Per the germline V gene, CDR1 is MDHEN and CDR2 is SYDVKM. J gave up 6 bases and V 5 bases, and 13 bases lay outside the gene matches. The CDR3 contains 15 residues. The CDR3 is CASSPPPIRGSEQYF. For the CDR3, the DNA is TGTGCCAGCAGTCCCCCCCCGATCAGGGGGTCCGAGCAGTACTTC.

This clone has only a few counts. This sequence joins TRBV10-3 and TRBJ1-1; possibly TRBD1 for D (5 bases). V was shortened by 2 bases and J by 7 bases, with 11 bases between the two germline ends. There are 13 residues in the CDR3. The germline V gene encodes CDR1 ENHRY and CDR2 SYGVKD. CDR3 sequence (DNA): TGTGCCATCAGTGAGAGGGGAACAGGTGAAGCTTTCTTT. It encodes CAISERGTGEAFF.